This T cell receptor (beta chain) came from a study of T-cell memory formation after mild COVID-19. This clonotype was counted a few times. The antigen remains undetermined. Study-level results: Pre-infection memory harbored some responding clones, suggesting cross-reactive memory joined.

In TCRdb, the 5' RACE reads were re-called with MiXCR into one record per CDR3 protein. The sample includes a few hundred thousand distinct CDR3 sequences, 25% to 30% of them seen just once. V lost 10 bases and J 5 bases, leaving 17 bases between the germline ends. This CDR3 region has 13 residues. The receptor comes from an adult woman who had mild COVID-19 (a few samples of this study predate the infection). Cell type and time point are not known. The material sequenced was PBMCs or a T cell subset sorted from them (not recorded which). The V and J genes are TRBV12-3 or TRBV12-4 and TRBJ1-1; D is ambiguous. The CDR3 is CATTRVGGTEAFF. The CDR3 nucleotides read TGTGCCACCACGCGGGTCGGTGGGACTGAAGCTTTCTTT.